The rows below give T cell receptor beta chains drawn from one sample of a study of T-cell reconstitution after alpha-beta-depleted transplantation in children. TCRdb re-called the PCR reads with MiXCR, one entry per CDR3 protein. The table has 440,000 or so distinct CDR3 sequences, 9.5% to 13% seen once. Source: PBMCs from the stem cell graft donor, taken from the stem cell graft. These receptors originate from a human donor who donated a stem cell graft to a child with acute myeloid leukemia. CDR3s include the opening cysteine and the closing phenylalanine or tryptophan. D genes are given only for firm matches. Only part of the rows carry a size: once, few, many, or a class if the clone is expanded.

J gene: TRBJ2-3; D gene: NA; clone size: few; CDR3 length: 17; V gene: TRBV6-1; CDR3 protein: CAISEAAIDTSTDTQYF; CDR3 DNA: TGTGCCATCAGTGAAGCCGCAATTGACACAAGCACAGATACGCAGTATTTT
J gene: TRBJ1-6; D gene: NA; clone size: many; CDR3 length: 14; V gene: TRBV7-6; CDR3 protein: CASSLASRNSPLHF; CDR3 DNA: TGTGCCAGCAGCTTAGCCTCCCGTAATTCACCCCTCCACTTT
J gene: TRBJ1-2; D gene: NA; clone size: few; CDR3 length: 13; V gene: TRBV3-1; CDR3 protein: CASSQVGPYGYTF; CDR3 DNA: TGTGCCAGCAGCCAAGTTGGTCCCTATGGCTACACCTTC
J gene: TRBJ2-1; D gene: NA; clone size: many; CDR3 length: 13; V gene: TRBV15; CDR3 protein: CATSRDPSGEQFF; CDR3 DNA: TGTGCCACCAGCAGAGATCCTTCGGGGGAGCAGTTCTTC
J gene: TRBJ2-5; D gene: NA; clone size: NA; CDR3 length: 15; V gene: TRBV15; CDR3 protein: CATSSSRGLGETQYF; CDR3 DNA: TGTGCCACCAGCAGTTCCAGGGGCCTGGGAGAGACCCAGTACTTC
J gene: TRBJ2-7; D gene: NA; clone size: many; CDR3 length: 16; V gene: TRBV7-8; CDR3 protein: CASSLGTVGSSYEQYF; CDR3 DNA: TGTGCCAGCAGCTTAGGGACAGTTGGAAGCTCCTACGAGCAGTACTTC
J gene: TRBJ2-2; D gene: TRBD1; clone size: NA; CDR3 length: 17; V gene: TRBV7-8; CDR3 protein: CASSFRDRGSYTGELFF; CDR3 DNA: TGTGCCAGCAGCTTTCGAGACAGGGGCTCCTACACCGGGGAGCTGTTTTTT
J gene: TRBJ1-3; D gene: NA; clone size: few; CDR3 length: 15; V gene: TRBV25-1; CDR3 protein: CASSDYQGPGNTIYF; CDR3 DNA: TGTGCCAGCAGTGATTACCAGGGGCCTGGAAACACCATATATTTT
J gene: TRBJ1-2; D gene: NA; clone size: many; CDR3 length: 13; V gene: TRBV29-1; CDR3 protein: CSVARSANYGYTF; CDR3 DNA: TGCAGCGTTGCCCGATCTGCTAACTATGGCTACACCTTC
J gene: TRBJ1-6; D gene: NA; clone size: NA; CDR3 length: 14; V gene: TRBV6-5; CDR3 protein: CASSYSAGWSPLHF; CDR3 DNA: TGTGCCAGCAGTTACTCTGCCGGATGGTCACCCCTCCACTTT
J gene: TRBJ2-1; D gene: TRBD2; clone size: few; CDR3 length: 15; V gene: TRBV20-1; CDR3 protein: CSASKLAGGINEQFF; CDR3 DNA: TGCAGTGCTAGCAAACTAGCGGGAGGAATCAATGAGCAGTTCTTC
J gene: TRBJ2-2; D gene: NA; clone size: few; CDR3 length: 15; V gene: TRBV12-3/TRBV12-4; CDR3 protein: CASSSGAGDTGELFF; CDR3 DNA: TGTGCCAGCAGTTCAGGGGCGGGAGACACCGGGGAGCTGTTTTTT
J gene: TRBJ2-3; D gene: TRBD1; clone size: few; CDR3 length: 16; V gene: TRBV11-2; CDR3 protein: CASSQGAKYGTDTQYF; CDR3 DNA: TGTGCCAGCAGCCAGGGGGCCAAATACGGCACAGATACGCAGTATTTT
J gene: TRBJ2-1; D gene: TRBD1; clone size: few; CDR3 length: 16; V gene: TRBV5-5; CDR3 protein: CASSLFPGQPDNEQFF; CDR3 DNA: TGTGCCAGCAGCTTATTTCCGGGACAGCCCGACAATGAGCAGTTCTTC
J gene: TRBJ2-3; D gene: NA; clone size: NA; CDR3 length: 16; V gene: TRBV19; CDR3 protein: CASSTPSGIGTDTQYF; CDR3 DNA: TGTGCCAGTAGTACCCCGTCAGGGATTGGCACAGATACGCAGTATTTT
J gene: TRBJ2-2; D gene: NA; clone size: few; CDR3 length: 13; V gene: TRBV20-1; CDR3 protein: CSANRDPVGELFF; CDR3 DNA: TGCAGTGCTAACCGGGATCCCGTCGGGGAGCTGTTTTTT
J gene: TRBJ1-1; D gene: NA; clone size: many; CDR3 length: 15; V gene: TRBV20-1; CDR3 protein: CSARKGGLLNTEAFF; CDR3 DNA: TGCAGTGCTAGAAAGGGGGGGCTTCTGAACACTGAAGCTTTCTTT
J gene: TRBJ1-5; D gene: NA; clone size: NA; CDR3 length: 14; V gene: TRBV10-3; CDR3 protein: CAISRDGHNQPQHF; CDR3 DNA: TGTGCCATCAGCCGGGACGGCCACAATCAGCCCCAGCATTTT
J gene: TRBJ2-1; D gene: NA; clone size: NA; CDR3 length: 13; V gene: TRBV30; CDR3 protein: CAWSVMGYNEQFF; CDR3 DNA: TGTGCCTGGAGTGTAATGGGGTACAATGAGCAGTTCTTC
J gene: TRBJ2-1; D gene: TRBD1; clone size: NA; CDR3 length: 15; V gene: TRBV5-4; CDR3 protein: CASRGDRGLYNEQFF; CDR3 DNA: TGTGCCAGCAGGGGGGACAGGGGGCTTTACAATGAGCAGTTCTTC
J gene: TRBJ2-5; D gene: NA; clone size: NA; CDR3 length: 13; V gene: TRBV5-6; CDR3 protein: CASSLPIQETQYF; CDR3 DNA: TGTGCCAGCAGCTTGCCCATCCAAGAGACCCAGTACTTC
J gene: TRBJ2-3; D gene: NA; clone size: few; CDR3 length: 15; V gene: TRBV9; CDR3 protein: CASSAAGESTDTQYF; CDR3 DNA: TGTGCCAGCAGCGCGGCAGGGGAAAGCACAGATACGCAGTATTTT
J gene: TRBJ1-1; D gene: NA; clone size: NA; CDR3 length: 15; V gene: TRBV5-1; CDR3 protein: CASSQDPGPNTEAFF; CDR3 DNA: TGCGCCAGCAGCCAGGACCCGGGCCCGAACACTGAAGCTTTCTTT
J gene: TRBJ2-7; D gene: TRBD1; clone size: many; CDR3 length: 15; V gene: TRBV18; CDR3 protein: CASSLAGTGAYEQYF; CDR3 DNA: TGTGCCAGCTCACTAGCCGGGACAGGCGCTTACGAGCAGTACTTC
J gene: TRBJ2-2; D gene: NA; clone size: many; CDR3 length: 11; V gene: TRBV20-1; CDR3 protein: CSAANTGELFF; CDR3 DNA: TGCAGCGCTGCAAACACCGGGGAGCTGTTTTTT
J gene: TRBJ2-3; D gene: NA; clone size: NA; CDR3 length: 13; V gene: TRBV7-8; CDR3 protein: CASSWAGTDTQYF; CDR3 DNA: TGTGCCAGCAGCTGGGCTGGCACAGATACGCAGTATTTT
J gene: TRBJ2-3; D gene: TRBD2; clone size: few; CDR3 length: 18; V gene: TRBV4-1; CDR3 protein: CASSLNSDSGGVTDTQYF; CDR3 DNA: TGCGCCAGCAGCCTGAATTCAGATAGCGGGGGGGTCACAGATACGCAGTATTTT
J gene: TRBJ2-5; D gene: TRBD2; clone size: NA; CDR3 length: 17; V gene: TRBV20-1; CDR3 protein: CSARDAGLAGGEETQYF; CDR3 DNA: TGCAGTGCTAGAGATGCCGGACTAGCGGGGGGGGAAGAGACCCAGTACTTC
J gene: TRBJ2-1; D gene: NA; clone size: many; CDR3 length: 14; V gene: TRBV7-2; CDR3 protein: CASSPDGAGSEQFF; CDR3 DNA: TGTGCCAGCAGCCCTGACGGGGCTGGCAGTGAGCAGTTCTTC
J gene: TRBJ2-2; D gene: TRBD1; clone size: NA; CDR3 length: 18; V gene: TRBV5-1; CDR3 protein: CASSFPTGGEINTGELFF; CDR3 DNA: TGCGCCAGCAGCTTCCCGACAGGGGGCGAAATAAACACCGGGGAGCTGTTTTTT
J gene: TRBJ2-3; D gene: NA; clone size: NA; CDR3 length: 17; V gene: TRBV14; CDR3 protein: CASSQGKRSVGTDTQYF; CDR3 DNA: TGTGCCAGCAGCCAAGGAAAGAGGAGCGTGGGCACAGATACGCAGTATTTT
J gene: TRBJ1-6; D gene: NA; clone size: many; CDR3 length: 17; V gene: TRBV4-3; CDR3 protein: CASSQEPPGGTYSPLHF; CDR3 DNA: TGCGCCAGCAGCCAAGAACCCCCCGGGGGGACTTATTCACCCCTCCACTTT
J gene: TRBJ2-1; D gene: NA; clone size: NA; CDR3 length: 16; V gene: TRBV7-9; CDR3 protein: CASSLLGRSPYNEQFF; CDR3 DNA: TGTGCCAGCAGCTTATTAGGCCGGTCCCCTTACAATGAGCAGTTCTTC
J gene: TRBJ2-7; D gene: NA; clone size: many; CDR3 length: 14; V gene: TRBV12-3/TRBV12-4; CDR3 protein: CASSLVGGSYEQYF; CDR3 DNA: TGTGCCAGCAGTTTAGTGGGCGGCTCCTACGAGCAGTACTTC
J gene: TRBJ1-1; D gene: NA; clone size: NA; CDR3 length: 12; V gene: TRBV19; CDR3 protein: CASRPGNTEAFF; CDR3 DNA: TGTGCCAGTAGGCCAGGGAACACTGAAGCTTTCTTT
J gene: TRBJ2-7; D gene: TRBD2; clone size: many; CDR3 length: 15; V gene: TRBV6-5; CDR3 protein: CASSYPTSGRNEQYF; CDR3 DNA: TGTGCCAGCAGTTACCCGACTAGCGGGAGGAACGAGCAGTACTTC
J gene: TRBJ2-5; D gene: TRBD2; clone size: NA; CDR3 length: 14; V gene: TRBV12-3/TRBV12-4; CDR3 protein: CAGSGEGMEETQYF; CDR3 DNA: TGTGCCGGCAGTGGGGAGGGGATGGAAGAGACCCAGTACTTC
J gene: TRBJ2-5; D gene: TRBD2; clone size: few; CDR3 length: 17; V gene: TRBV20-1; CDR3 protein: CSARDRPGGSGRQTQYF; CDR3 DNA: TGCAGTGCTAGAGATAGGCCTGGTGGGAGCGGGAGACAGACCCAGTACTTC
J gene: TRBJ2-7; D gene: NA; clone size: NA; CDR3 length: 15; V gene: TRBV6-2/TRBV6-3; CDR3 protein: CASSYYGSASYEQYF; CDR3 DNA: TGTGCCAGCAGTTACTACGGGAGTGCGTCATACGAGCAGTACTTC
J gene: TRBJ2-5; D gene: TRBD1; clone size: NA; CDR3 length: 15; V gene: TRBV20-1; CDR3 protein: CSAPRDRVMGETQYF; CDR3 DNA: TGCAGTGCTCCCCGGGACAGGGTTATGGGAGAGACCCAGTACTTC
J gene: TRBJ1-1; D gene: NA; clone size: NA; CDR3 length: 13; V gene: TRBV20-1; CDR3 protein: CSARPTSETEAFF; CDR3 DNA: TGCAGTGCCCGCCCAACCAGCGAGACTGAAGCTTTCTTT
J gene: TRBJ1-6; D gene: NA; clone size: NA; CDR3 length: 14; V gene: TRBV5-1; CDR3 protein: CASRNVGGPSPLHF; CDR3 DNA: TGCGCCAGCAGGAACGTGGGGGGCCCTTCACCCCTCCACTTT
J gene: TRBJ2-7; D gene: NA; clone size: NA; CDR3 length: 15; V gene: TRBV27; CDR3 protein: CASSSLLAENYEQYF; CDR3 DNA: TGTGCCAGCAGTTCCCTCCTGGCGGAAAACTACGAGCAGTACTTC
J gene: TRBJ2-5; D gene: NA; clone size: many; CDR3 length: 14; V gene: TRBV25-1; CDR3 protein: CASSEARVRETQYF; CDR3 DNA: TGTGCCAGCAGTGAAGCGCGGGTTCGGGAGACCCAGTACTTC
J gene: TRBJ1-4; D gene: NA; clone size: NA; CDR3 length: 14; V gene: TRBV29-1; CDR3 protein: CSVAEGPTNEKLFF; CDR3 DNA: TGCAGCGTTGCGGAGGGCCCCACTAATGAAAAACTGTTTTTT
J gene: TRBJ2-6; D gene: NA; clone size: NA; CDR3 length: 17; V gene: TRBV28; CDR3 protein: CASSLDGRSSGANVLTF; CDR3 DNA: TGTGCCAGCAGTTTGGACGGCCGAAGCTCTGGGGCCAACGTCCTGACTTTC
J gene: TRBJ1-4; D gene: NA; clone size: many; CDR3 length: 13; V gene: TRBV27; CDR3 protein: CASSPSGQEKLFF; CDR3 DNA: TGTGCCAGCAGCCCATCCGGACAGGAAAAACTGTTTTTT
J gene: TRBJ1-6; D gene: TRBD1; clone size: NA; CDR3 length: 15; V gene: TRBV20-1; CDR3 protein: CSAHSTGGGNSPLHF; CDR3 DNA: TGCAGTGCCCACTCGACAGGGGGCGGGAATTCACCCCTCCACTTT
J gene: TRBJ2-6; D gene: TRBD2; clone size: NA; CDR3 length: 19; V gene: TRBV3-1; CDR3 protein: CASSQRLAGGPVGANVLTF; CDR3 DNA: TGTGCCAGCAGCCAGCGACTAGCGGGGGGGCCCGTTGGGGCCAACGTCCTGACTTTC
J gene: TRBJ2-3; D gene: TRBD2; clone size: NA; CDR3 length: 17; V gene: TRBV24-1; CDR3 protein: CATSGGQATSGRDTQYF; CDR3 DNA: TGTGCCACCAGTGGGGGACAGGCGACTAGCGGGAGAGATACGCAGTATTTT